This T cell receptor (beta chain) was profiled in a study of beta chain features in type 1 diabetes. Turning to the study itself: Similarity in age, gender and cell yields was seen between patients and healthy donors. Study-wide points: Still unanswered here is whether HLA type influences TCRB rearrangement.

A few counts support this clone. What it recognizes is unknown. Researchers reported sorting CD4+ naive, central memory, regulatory and stem cell-like memory cells via CD45RO/CCR7/CD25/CD127/CD95/CD27. TCRB transcripts that were expressed got sequenced, as all of the isolated RNA had been reverse transcribed. Libraries were prepared by immunoSEQ multiplex PCR; TCRdb keeps only in-frame clonotypes and omits some of them. The sample carries some 150,000 clones, roughly 10% recorded once. The CDR3 spans 16 residues. Germline V CDR1 and CDR2: SEHNR, FQNEAQ (reference sequence). Trimming took 2 bases from V and 4 from J; bases not matched to a gene: 5.

Input material: central memory CD4+ T cells from blood. This chain connects TRBV7-9 to TRBJ2-3; 11 nucleotides line up with TRBD2. This sequence was found in a woman aged 40 to 49 in good health. CDR3 nucleotides: TGTGCCAGCAGCTTACTAGCGGGGGGTAGTGCAGATACGCAGTATTTT. Its translation: CASSLLAGGSADTQYF.